A single sample gave rise to the 22 T cell receptor beta chains below, sequenced in a study of blood T cell repertoires in COVID-19. The method was immunoSEQ multiplex PCR; TCRdb's version includes in-frame clones alone and lacks a portion of them. The top ten hold around 3% of the sample, which has 350,000 or so clones, around 82% seen once. The material sequenced was peripheral blood. Source of these receptors: a man aged 30-40 years with active or convalescent COVID-19.

This chain links TRBV28 with TRBJ2-7; TRBD1 aligns across 8 bases. The CDR3 runs 14 residues. Germline V lookup: CDR1 MDHEN, CDR2 SYDVKM. Trimming removed 6 bases from V and 3 bases from J; junction bases left unmatched: 7. The CDR3 region is CASSRGTGGYEQYF. The CDR3 DNA sequence: TGTGCCAGCAGCCGGGGGACAGGCGGCTACGAGCAGTACTTC.

The genes are TRBV19 and TRBJ1-3; no firm D call. The V end lost 10 bases, the J end lost 2 bases, and 21 bases lay between the germline ends. CDR3 length: 16 residues. Per germline, CDR1 LNHDA and CDR2 SQIVND (reference sequence). CDR3 coding DNA: TGTGCCACCACGGGGAGAGGGCTGGATCCTGGAAACACCATATATTTT. This translates into CATTGRGLDPGNTIYF.

The V call is TRBV4-3, the J call TRBJ1-1, with 7 bases matching TRBD1. The CDR3 extends over 15 amino acids. V lost 0 bases, J lost 10 bases, and 11 bases stayed unmatched. In germline, CDR1 is LGHNA, CDR2 YSLEER. The CDR3 is CASSQDFSWAGGAFF. As DNA, the CDR3 is TGCGCCAGCAGCCAAGATTTCAGTTGGGCAGGGGGAGCTTTCTTT.

In this sample, this clone turned up once. The chain joins TRBV28 to TRBJ1-5; tentatively, D is TRBD1 (5 bases). The CDR3 is 14 amino acids. V was clipped by 7 bases and J by 0 bases, with 10 bases between them. Germline V lookup: CDR1 MDHEN, CDR2 SYDVKM. The CDR3 region is CASIIGGSNQPQHF. In nucleotides, the CDR3 is TGTGCCAGCATTATCGGGGGTAGCAATCAGCCCCAGCATTTT.

The chain employs TRBV28 and TRBJ1-1; TRBD1 agrees at 7 bases. V gave up 5 bases and J gave up 4 bases; unmatched junction bases: 7. CDR1 and CDR2 (germline): MDHEN, SYDVKM. The CDR3 is made up of 14 amino acids. CDR3: CASSLRRQGTEAFF. The CDR3, as DNA: TGTGCCAGCAGTCTGCGGCGACAGGGCACTGAAGCTTTCTTT.

The rearrangement links TRBV7-3 to TRBJ2-3, with 8 positions matching TRBD2. With 2 bases clipped from V and 4 bases from J, the junction kept 5 bases outside the gene matches. The CDR3 totals 15 residues. Germline CDR1 reads SGHTA; CDR2 reads FQGTGA. This CDR3 reads CASSLREGFPDTQYF. In nucleotides, the CDR3 is TGTGCCAGCAGCTTACGGGAGGGGTTCCCAGATACGCAGTATTTT.

As regards this clone: This is likely a read error, given that the CDR3 carries no conserved phenylalanine or tryptophan at its end. It is unclear where the CDR3 begins or ends on the DNA, so no DNA is shown, and the CDR3 is as TCRdb lists it. The chain carries TRBV3-1 (or the pseudogene TRBV3-2) and TRBJ2-7; no check of the table's D call, TRBD1, against the DNA was made. The CDR3 numbers 9 amino acids, ends counted. CDR1 LGHDT and CDR2 YNNKEL come from the germline V gene (reference sequence). CDR3 residues: CASSPTQGR.

The gene calls are TRBV6-4 and TRBJ2-3, with a weak D call TRBD2 (5 bases). The CDR3 consists of 13 residues. CDR1 is MRHNA and CDR2 is SNTAGT in the germline V gene. V dropped 4 bases and J dropped 5 bases, with 10 bases sitting between them. The CDR3 DNA reads TGTGCCAGCAGTGTAGAGGAGGAAGATACGCAGTATTTT. It translates to CASSVEEEDTQYF.

This chain links TRBV29-1 with TRBJ1-2, with a possible D match to TRBD1 (6 bases). Germline CDR1 and CDR2: SQVTM and ANQGSEA. The V gene lost 6 bases and the J gene lost 4 bases, with 12 bases spanning the gap. The CDR3 totals 12 residues. The CDR3 loop is CSVQQGIYGYTF. As DNA, the CDR3 is TGCAGCGTCCAACAGGGTATCTATGGCTACACCTTC.

CDR3 loop: CASMRGGGGGNTIYF. The CDR3 DNA reads as TGTGCCAGCATGCGAGGGGGCGGAGGTGGAAACACCATATATTTT. This sequence joins TRBV27 and TRBJ1-3; 7 positions match TRBD1. This CDR3 is built from 15 residues. V gave up 7 bases and J gave up 3 bases; unmatched junction bases: 9. Germline assignment: CDR1 MNHEY and CDR2 SMNVEV (reference sequence).

J is TRBJ2-1 and V is TRBV29-1; 10 nucleotides agree with TRBD2. The junction had 12 bases not matched to a gene; V was cut back by 3 bases and J by 7 bases. The CDR3 loop spans 16 amino acids. Germline CDR1 is SQVTM and CDR2 is ANQGSEA. CDR3 in DNA: TGCAGCGTTGATGGGCTAGCGGGGGCCGTGGGAAATGAGCAGTTCTTC. Translation gives CSVDGLAGAVGNEQFF.

This rearrangement joins TRBV3-1 (or the pseudogene TRBV3-2) to TRBJ2-7; D is ambiguous. The V end lost 1 base, the J end lost 3 bases, and 13 bases lay between the germline ends. Germline assignment: CDR1 LGHDT and CDR2 YNNKEL (reference sequence). The CDR3 consists of 15 residues. CDR3 residues: CASSQGQEFIYEQYF. The CDR3 region has the DNA TGTGCCAGCAGCCAAGGTCAAGAGTTCATCTACGAGCAGTACTTC.

The chain is built from TRBV30 and TRBJ2-3, with a tentative D call TRBD2 (6 bases). The CDR3 runs to 15 residues. Germline V lookup: CDR1 GTSNPN, CDR2 SVGIG (reference sequence). V lost 2 bases and J 3 bases, leaving 15 bases between the germline ends. In nucleotides, the CDR3 is TGTGCCTGGAGTAGAGCGGGTGCGTCGACAGATACGCAGTATTTT. Its protein product is CAWSRAGASTDTQYF.

Regarding this clone: The same CDR3 arises from other DNA sequences in this sample as well. The V call is TRBV4-2, the J call TRBJ1-2; tentatively, D is TRBD1 (5 bases). CDR3 length equals 13 residues. Deletions cut 0 bases from V and 8 bases from J, with 10 bases between. CDR1 and CDR2 (germline): LGHNA, YNFKEQ. CDR3 DNA: TGTGCCAGCAGCCAAGATAGGCGGGACGGCTACACCTTC. It yields the protein CASSQDRRDGYTF.

The CDR3 sequence is CASSYETGGTEAFF. In DNA form, the CDR3 reads TGTGCCAGCAGTTACGAGACAGGGGGGACTGAAGCTTTCTTT. The rearrangement joins TRBV6-5 to TRBJ1-1; 9 nucleotides agree with TRBD1. CDR3 length: 14 amino acids. Per germline, CDR1 MNHEY and CDR2 SVGAGI. Trimming took 2 bases from V and 5 from J; bases not matched to a gene: 3.

The chain couples TRBV5-1 to TRBJ2-7, with 7 bases aligning to TRBD1. This CDR3 has 14 residues. Germline V gene lookup returns CDR1 SGHRS and CDR2 YFSETQ. The V gene end was trimmed by 2 bases and the J gene end by 6 bases; junction bases not matched to a gene: 8. Here the CDR3 reads CASSFETGHGEQYF. CDR3 in DNA: TGCGCCAGCAGCTTTGAGACAGGGCATGGCGAGCAGTACTTC.

This rearrangement joins TRBV27 to TRBJ2-1, with D unclear. Trimming shortened V by 5 bases and J by 8 bases, and 10 bases separated the two germline ends. In germline, CDR1 is MNHEY, CDR2 SMNVEV (reference sequence). CDR3 size: 12 residues. Here the CDR3 DNA reads TGTGCCAGCAGTGATCCCGGTGATGAGCAGTTCTTC. Translation gives CASSDPGDEQFF.

The rearrangement uses TRBV4-2 and TRBJ2-1; TRBD2 agrees at 7 bases. Looked up from germline, CDR1 is LGHNA and CDR2 is YNFKEQ. The CDR3 runs 16 residues. J gave up 0 bases and V 5 bases, and 7 bases lay outside the gene matches. DNA for the CDR3: TGTGCCAGCAGCTGGGTGGGGGGGAGCTCCTACAATGAGCAGTTCTTC. This gives the protein CASSWVGGSSYNEQFF.

The chain joins TRBV9 to TRBJ2-1; 9 bases map to TRBD1. CDR1 is SGDLS and CDR2 is YYNGEE in the germline V gene. The CDR3 is 16 residues long. V shed 4 bases, J shed 6 bases, and the junction held 11 bases outside the gene matches. CDR3 in amino acids: CASSPRTGTGINEQFF. DNA of the CDR3: TGTGCCAGCAGCCCACGAACCGGGACAGGGATCAATGAGCAGTTCTTC.

The V call is TRBV24-1, the J call TRBJ1-4; D may be TRBD1 (5 bases). The CDR3 has 11 amino acids. Germline CDR1 reads KGHDR; CDR2 reads SFDVKD. V shed 10 bases and J shed 12 bases, with 14 bases lying between them. In DNA, the CDR3 is TGTGCCACATTTAGGCAGGGTCAACTGTTTTTT. This encodes CATFRQGQLFF.

The J gene is TRBJ1-5, the V gene TRBV28; possibly TRBD1 for D (6 bases). This CDR3 region has 15 residues. The V end was cut by 6 bases, the J end by 3 bases, with 15 bases between. The V gene's germline CDR1 is MDHEN and CDR2 SYDVKM. The CDR3 nucleotides read TGTGCCAGCAGGTACGGGACACCAGCCAATCAGCCCCAGCATTTT. Amino acid sequence: CASRYGTPANQPQHF.

The genes are TRBV29-1 and TRBJ2-7; D possibly corresponds to TRBD1 (6 bases). CDR1 SQVTM and CDR2 ANQGSEA come from the germline V gene. The CDR3 has 14 residues. V lost 6 bases to trimming and J lost 1 base, with 16 bases between them. CDR3 in amino acids: CSVVRGSTSYEQYF. The CDR3, as DNA: TGCAGCGTCGTCAGGGGCTCCACTTCCTACGAGCAGTACTTC.